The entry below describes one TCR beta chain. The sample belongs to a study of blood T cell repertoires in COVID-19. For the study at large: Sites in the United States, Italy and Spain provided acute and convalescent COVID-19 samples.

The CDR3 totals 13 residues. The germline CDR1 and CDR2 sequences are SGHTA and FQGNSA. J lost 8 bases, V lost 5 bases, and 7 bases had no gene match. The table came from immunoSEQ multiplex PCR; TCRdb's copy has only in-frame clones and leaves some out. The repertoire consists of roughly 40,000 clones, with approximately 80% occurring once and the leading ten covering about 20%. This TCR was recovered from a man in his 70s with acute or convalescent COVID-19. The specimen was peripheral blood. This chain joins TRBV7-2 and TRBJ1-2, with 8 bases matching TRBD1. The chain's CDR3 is CASSRRGLGGYTF. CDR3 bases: TGTGCCAGCAGCCGCAGGGGGCTAGGAGGCTACACCTTC.